A selection of T cell receptor beta chains follows, all from one sample in a study of cytomegalovirus exposure and HLA in healthy donors. Assay: immunoSEQ multiplex PCR; the TCRdb copy retains only in-frame clones and omits some. This sample has 150,000 or so clones; over 65% occur once, and the top ten carry approximately 13%. Sequencing was carried out using PBMCs. These receptors were collected from a man in his forties or fifties in good health and CMV-seropositive. CDR3s leave out the opening cysteine and the closing phenylalanine or tryptophan. Each record gives: J gene, V gene, CDR3 protein.

>TRBJ2-7|TRBV18
ASSQPGQSSYEQY
>TRBJ2-5|TRBV9
ASSVGQGETQY
>TRBJ2-2|TRBV10-3
AIRIQGGELF
>TRBJ1-6|TRBV27
ASRAGTANSPLH
>TRBJ1-2|TRBV2
ASSDQDRSYGYT
>TRBJ1-6|TRBV27
ASSSTRAGQGGRSSYNSPLH
>TRBJ1-3|TRBV11-2
ASSQYGNTIY
>TRBJ2-3|TRBV27
ASREGGRISTDTQY
>TRBJ2-7|TRBV25-1
ASSAGTGWDYEQY
>TRBJ2-7|TRBV10-3
AIRGHFDTYEQY
>TRBJ2-6|TRBV7-8
ASSLVSSSGANGLT
>TRBJ1-5|TRBV28
ASSLAGTGGWYGNQPQH
>TRBJ1-1|TRBV4-2
ASSPTPGTSNTEAF
>TRBJ2-7|TRBV2
ASTQAGTLSYEQY
>TRBJ2-3|TRBV28
ASSSKTRYTDTQY
>TRBJ2-1|TRBV5-1
ASSLVGDVVEQF
>TRBJ1-5|TRBV7-8
ASTPSRGEGLRGYSNQPQH
>TRBJ1-3|TRBV19
ASPGQEKPRSGNTIY
>TRBJ2-7|TRBV9
ASSVGGLMYEQY
>TRBJ2-5|TRBV5-4
ASSRSGGQETQY
>TRBJ1-4|TRBV7-9
ASSPGWEKLF
>TRBJ1-3|TRBV7-3
ASSLAPAGTGVGNTIY
>TRBJ1-1|TRBV6-1
ASSEAHREAEAF
>TRBJ2-5|TRBV5-1
ASSLQGTPQETQY
>TRBJ2-1|TRBV10-3
AISLSGKEQF
>.|TRBV7-2
ASSLAGTSGGEQY
>TRBJ1-2|TRBV28
ASSSDRVGYT
>TRBJ2-2|TRBV7-3
ASSLLGGPTGELF
>TRBJ2-3|TRBV4-2
ASSQATRADTQY
>TRBJ2-1|TRBV4-2
ASSQGLAGAGGYNEQF
>TRBJ2-2|TRBV2
ASSEVGGTGELF
>TRBJ2-3|TRBV7-9
SSSPTGGEGTDTQY
>.|TRBV7-9
ASSPGSREQY
>TRBJ2-2|TRBV7-6
ASSPGTSGGTGELF
>TRBJ2-7|TRBV6-1
ASSLQQGASYEQY
>TRBJ1-3|TRBV29-1
SVQGTGNTIY
>TRBJ2-7|TRBV21-1
ASSKENRLYHEQY
>TRBJ2-2|TRBV7-9
ASLPGQISFVAGELF
>TRBJ2-3|TRBV14
ASGPGGFNTQY
>TRBJ2-1|TRBV4-1
ASSQAGTSVGQF
>TRBJ2-7|TRBV11-3
ASSHRTGDEQY
>TRBJ1-1|TRBV6-5
ASSSTAPLVGAF
>TRBJ2-1|TRBV7-9
ASSLQAAANEQF
>TRBJ1-5|TRBV29-1
SVSQGAHNQPQH
>TRBJ1-1|TRBV7-8
ASSSLIGTLGDMNTEAF
>TRBJ2-1|TRBV2
ASSGATSGRADEQF